This TCR beta chain derives from a study of CD8+CD57+ T cells in acquired aplastic anemia. Sequenced patients had shown CD8+CD57+ cell expansion by flow cytometry. Everyone among the patients had severe acquired aplastic anemia. V was cut by 10 bases and J by 1 base, with 20 bases left in between. The CDR3 contains 16 residues. Germline CDR1 ENHRY, CDR2 SYGVKD. Genomic DNA constituted the template upon which TCR beta VDJ and CDR3 profiling was performed. A single record per CDR3 protein comes from TCRdb applying MiXCR to the reads. The data show 450,000 to 550,000 distinct CDR3 sequences, under 40% seen once.

The sequenced sample was sorted CD4+, CD8+, or CD8+CD57+ T cells (not recorded which) from PBMCs. This chain connects TRBV10-3 to TRBJ2-1; the D gene is possibly TRBD2 (6 bases). The TCR originated in a human donor with aplastic anemia. CDR3 DNA: TGTGCCAGCAGACCTCCGGGACTGGCATCCTACAATGAGCAGTTCTTC. The encoded protein is CASRPPGLASYNEQFF.